What follows are 23 T cell receptor beta chains derived from one specimen sequenced in a study of cytomegalovirus exposure and HLA in healthy donors. Profiling relied on immunoSEQ multiplex PCR, and the TCRdb table lists in-frame clones only, not all of them. The repertoire has approximately 100,000 clones, around nine tenths of them found once; the top ten carry 3.9%. Sample: PBMCs. These receptor sequences come from a woman in her twenties or thirties in good health and CMV-seronegative.

Written as DNA, the CDR3 is TGTGCCAGCCCCCAGGGGGCAAACGAGCAGTACTTC. Its protein is CASPQGANEQYF. J is TRBJ2-7 and V is TRBV6-4, with TRBD1 identical over 8 bases. This CDR3 is 12 amino acids long. The V segment lost 8 bases and the J segment 5 bases; nucleotides outside the gene matches: 5. Per germline, CDR1 MRHNA and CDR2 SNTAGT.

This clone was counted between two and nine times. V usage is TRBV19 and J usage is TRBJ1-2; D is possibly TRBD1 (5 bases). The CDR3 is 14 amino acids. Trimming removed 7 bases from V and 5 bases from J, with 17 bases in between. CDR1 is LNHDA and CDR2 is SQIVND in the germline V gene (reference sequence). The DNA of the CDR3 is TGTGCCAGTAAAGACAGCCCTTCGCGATATGGCTACACCTTC. Translating it yields CASKDSPSRYGYTF.

The V call is TRBV7-9, the J call TRBJ1-5, with no clear D. Trimming cost V 1 base and J 6 bases, with 10 bases left between them. CDR3 length: 14 residues. The germline V gene has CDR1 SEHNR and CDR2 FQNEAQ (reference sequence). The CDR3 protein is CASSLGGVSQPQHF. The CDR3 region has the DNA TGTGCCAGCAGCTTAGGCGGGGTCAGTCAGCCCCAGCATTTT.

The chain couples TRBV28 to TRBJ2-7, with 9 bases lining up with TRBD1. Germline V CDR1 and CDR2: MDHEN, SYDVKM. Germline trimming cut 8 bases from V and 3 bases from J; bases unmatched to any gene: 8. This CDR3 region has 14 residues. The CDR3 bases are TGTGCCAGCGGAACAGGGGGCATCGTCTACGAGCAGTACTTC. Residues: CASGTGGIVYEQYF.

The V and J genes are TRBV27 and TRBJ1-1; D gene uncertain. CDR1 is MNHEY and CDR2 is SMNVEV in the germline V gene (reference sequence). V lost 3 bases and J 0 bases, leaving 5 bases between the germline ends. The CDR3 spans 13 residues. The CDR3 DNA reads TGTGCCAGCAGTTTCCATGTGAACACTGAAGCTTTCTTT. Translating gives CASSFHVNTEAFF.

V gene TRBV7-9 combines with J gene TRBJ1-3; 8 bases map to TRBD1. Germline V lookup: CDR1 SEHNR, CDR2 FQNEAQ (reference sequence). Unmatched junction bases numbered 9, after V lost 5 bases and J lost 3 bases. The CDR3 runs 16 residues. CDR3 residues: CASSPLGQGFGNTIYF. DNA of the CDR3: TGTGCCAGCAGCCCATTAGGACAGGGCTTTGGAAACACCATATATTTT. Together with reference TRBV7-9 and TRBJ1-3, the CDR3 gives the full variable domain: DTGVSQNPRHKITKRGQNVTFRCDPISEHNRLYWYRQTLGQGPEFLTYFQNEAQLEKSRLLSDRFSAERPKGSFSTLEIQRTEQGDSAMYLCASSPLGQGFGNTIYFGEGSWLTVV.

The V and J genes are TRBV15 and TRBJ1-1; D call uncertain. Trimming pared 1 base from V and 9 bases from J, leaving 12 bases between. The CDR3 spans 13 residues. The germline V gene has CDR1 LNHNV and CDR2 YYDKDF (reference sequence). The CDR3, as DNA: TGTGCCACCAGCAGAGGTATCACAGCTAAAGCTTTCTTT. Translated, it gives CATSRGITAKAFF.

The DNA for the CDR3 is TGTGCCAGTAGCCTCCTCGGGGGAGAAACCTTTTACAATGAGCAGTTCTTC. It specifies CASSLLGGETFYNEQFF. This sequence joins TRBV19 and TRBJ2-1; D is possibly TRBD2 (6 bases). Germline CDR1 reads LNHDA; CDR2 reads SQIVND (reference sequence). The ends were cut back, 6 bases at V and 4 bases at J, with 22 bases in the middle. The CDR3 runs 17 residues.

In its sample, this clone was seen a few times. The V gene is TRBV5-1, the J gene TRBJ1-2, with no clear D. This CDR3 comprises 15 residues. V was cut by 0 bases and J by 5 bases, with 14 bases left in between. The germline V gene encodes CDR1 SGHRS and CDR2 YFSETQ. The CDR3 loop is CASSLEAGQWYGYTF. In DNA, the CDR3 is TGCGCCAGCAGCTTGGAGGCAGGCCAGTGGTATGGCTACACCTTC.

This chain links TRBV6-1 with TRBJ2-5; 9 bases agree with TRBD2. V was pared by 8 bases and J by 4 bases, with 5 bases of the junction left unmatched. In germline, CDR1 is MNHNS, CDR2 SASEGT. CDR3 length: 13 amino acids. CDR3 amino acids: CASRHSGRETQYF. CDR3 coding DNA: TGTGCCAGCCGTCATAGCGGGAGAGAGACCCAGTACTTC.

The J gene is TRBJ1-3, the V gene TRBV7-9, with a weak D call TRBD1 (5 bases). The CDR3 has 14 residues. V lost 4 bases to trimming and J lost 2 bases, with 9 bases between them. CDR1 SEHNR and CDR2 FQNEAQ come from the germline V gene (reference sequence). The CDR3: CASSSTEAGNTIYF. CDR3 coding DNA: TGTGCCAGCAGCTCGACAGAAGCTGGAAACACCATATATTTT.

Only one count was recorded for this clone. This rearrangement joins TRBV5-1 to TRBJ2-7; 8 positions agree with TRBD1. The CDR3 has 16 residues. Looked up from germline, CDR1 is SGHRS and CDR2 is YFSETQ. V was pared by 0 bases and J by 5 bases, with 10 bases of the junction left unmatched. The CDR3 spells CASSLAGQGTGDEQYF. The CDR3 coding sequence is TGCGCCAGCAGCTTGGCAGGACAGGGTACGGGAGACGAGCAGTACTTC.

This chain joins TRBV7-6 and TRBJ2-5, with 8 bases aligning to TRBD2. Losses at the gene ends were 6 bases for V and 4 bases for J; bases not matched to a gene: 10. The CDR3 spans 15 residues. The germline gives CDR1 SGHVS, CDR2 FNYEAQ. Here the CDR3 reads CASRETGGPVETQYF. The CDR3 bases are TGTGCCAGCAGAGAAACGGGAGGGCCGGTAGAGACCCAGTACTTC. The entire variable domain, with the rest obtained from reference TRBV7-6 and TRBJ2-5, is as follows: GAGVSQSPRYKVTKRGQDVALRCDPISGHVSLYWYRQALGQGPEFLTYFNYEAQQDKSGLPNDRFSAERPEGSISTLTIQRTEQRDSAMYRCASRETGGPVETQYFGPGTRLLVL.

The J gene is TRBJ2-5, the V gene TRBV4-1; a weak D match, TRBD1 (5 bases). V was shortened by 1 base and J by 9 bases, with 12 bases between the two germline ends. Germline V gene lookup returns CDR1 MGHRA and CDR2 YSYEKL. This CDR3 contains 13 residues. This chain's CDR3 is CASSQGLGDAQYF. CDR3 bases: TGCGCCAGCAGCCAAGGTCTAGGGGATGCCCAGTACTTC.

The rearrangement links TRBV7-3 to TRBJ2-1; 9 bases agree with TRBD2. Per the germline V gene, CDR1 is SGHTA and CDR2 is FQGTGA. CDR3 size: 16 residues. J gave up 12 bases and V 1 base, and 13 bases lay outside the gene matches. CDR3 residues: CASSLMPTSGVGVQFF. CDR3 nucleotide sequence: TGTGCCAGCAGCTTAATGCCGACTAGCGGTGTTGGGGTGCAGTTCTTC.

The chain carries TRBV5-6 and TRBJ1-2, with D maybe TRBD1 (6 bases). Germline V gene lookup returns CDR1 SGHDT and CDR2 YYEEEE. The V gene lost 2 bases and the J gene lost 3 bases, with 11 bases spanning the gap. The CDR3 consists of 14 residues. DNA for the CDR3: TGTGCCAGCAGCTTACACAGGGTAGACTATGGCTACACCTTC. Residues: CASSLHRVDYGYTF.

The chain combines TRBV7-3 with TRBJ2-5; tentative D call: TRBD2 (5 bases). Germline loops: CDR1 SGHTA, CDR2 FQGTGA. The CDR3 extends over 15 amino acids. V lost 5 bases, J lost 1 base, and 14 bases lay in between. CDR3 DNA sequence: TGTGCCAGCAGCCTACGAGGGTCCGGCCAAGAGACCCAGTACTTC. It specifies CASSLRGSGQETQYF.

This rearrangement joins TRBV4-2 to TRBJ2-5; D is undetermined. This CDR3 contains 17 residues. The germline V gene has CDR1 LGHNA and CDR2 YNFKEQ. V was trimmed by 4 bases and J by 2 bases, leaving 20 bases between them. CDR3 sequence: CASSRPPAAARQETQYF. The DNA of the CDR3 is TGTGCCAGCAGCCGCCCCCCGGCCGCGGCGCGGCAAGAGACCCAGTACTTC.

CDR3 DNA: TGTGCCAGCAGTGCTACTTCGATCGGAGGGAACTACGAGCAGTACTTC. This sequence encodes CASSATSIGGNYEQYF. The chain joins TRBV6-1 to TRBJ2-7; D possibly corresponds to TRBD2 (6 bases). Germline-derived CDR1 and CDR2 are MNHNS and SASEGT. V was clipped by 4 bases and J by 3 bases, with 19 bases between them. The CDR3 is made up of 16 amino acids.

This clone was seen only once. This rearrangement joins TRBV29-1 to TRBJ1-1; 7 bases line up with TRBD1. CDR3 size: 13 residues. V shed 7 bases and J 3 bases; nucleotides not matched to a gene: 8. Per the germline V gene, CDR1 is SQVTM and CDR2 is ANQGSEA. The CDR3 nucleotides are TGCAGCGGTGGAGAGGGGGCTTACACTGAAGCTTTCTTT. It is translated as CSGGEGAYTEAFF.

The chain employs TRBV2 and TRBJ2-5, with D maybe TRBD1 (7 bases). CDR1 SNHLY and CDR2 FYNNEI come from the germline V gene. V lost 6 bases to trimming and J lost 5 bases, with 10 bases between them. CDR3 size: 12 residues. The CDR3 here is CASRAGGETQYF. The CDR3 DNA is TGTGCCAGCAGGGCAGGGGGGGAGACCCAGTACTTC. Full variable domain (remainder filled in from reference TRBV2 and TRBJ2-5): EPEVTQTPSHQVTQMGQEVILRCVPISNHLYFYWYRQILGQKVEFLVSFYNNEISEKSEIFDDQFSVERPDGSNFTLKIRSTKLEDSAMYFCASRAGGETQYFGPGTRLLVL.

This clone occurred once. V is TRBV4-2 and J is TRBJ2-3, with TRBD2 matching 9 bases. CDR1 is LGHNA, CDR2 YNFKEQ, per germline. The CDR3 sequence is 17 residues long. V was clipped by 1 base and J by 5 bases; unmatched bases: 10. CDR3 sequence: CASSQGAREGPRDTQYF. In nucleotides, the CDR3 is TGTGCCAGCAGCCAAGGGGCGCGGGAGGGCCCGAGAGATACGCAGTATTTT.

V gene TRBV5-8 combines with J gene TRBJ1-1; 8 bases align to TRBD1. CDR3 size: 17 residues. The germline V gene has CDR1 SGHTS and CDR2 YDEGEE. The ends lost 7 bases at V and 5 bases at J; junction bases unmatched: 19. In DNA form, the CDR3 reads TGTGCCAGCCGTACCAACCGACAGGGGCCCCGAGAGACTGAAGCTTTCTTT. It encodes CASRTNRQGPRETEAFF.